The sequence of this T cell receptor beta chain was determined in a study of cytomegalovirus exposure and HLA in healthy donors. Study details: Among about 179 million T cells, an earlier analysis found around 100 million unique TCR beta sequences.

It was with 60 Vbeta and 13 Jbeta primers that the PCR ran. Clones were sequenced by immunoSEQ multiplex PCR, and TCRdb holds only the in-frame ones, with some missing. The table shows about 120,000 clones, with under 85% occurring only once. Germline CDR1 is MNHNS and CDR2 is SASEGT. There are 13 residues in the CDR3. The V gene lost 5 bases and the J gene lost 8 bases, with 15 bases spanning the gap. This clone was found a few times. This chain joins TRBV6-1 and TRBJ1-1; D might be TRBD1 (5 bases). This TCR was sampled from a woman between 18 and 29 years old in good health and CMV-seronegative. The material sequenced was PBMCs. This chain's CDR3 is CASSRLTDREAFF. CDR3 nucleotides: TGTGCCAGCAGTCGTCTGACAGACCGAGAAGCTTTCTTT.